Detailed here is one T cell receptor beta chain. Its antigen is not known. Profiled with immunoSEQ multiplex PCR; TCRdb holds only in-frame clones, not every one. This sample has approximately 2.5 million clones, with roughly 93% found just once. The sample is drawn from a study of shared clonotypes between healthy human individuals. CDR1 SQVTM and CDR2 ANQGSEA come from the germline V gene. The ends were cut back, 5 bases at V and 4 bases at J, with 11 bases in the middle. This CDR3 contains 12 residues. The donors were all Caucasian adults (living in Nashville, Tennessee). Points from the study as a whole: Owing to a small donor count, the genetic and exposure-history diversity represented was limited.

Sequenced sample: naive CD4+ T cells from PBMCs. Subset defined: CD45RA+ positively selected. The chain couples TRBV29-1 to TRBJ1-2, with D possibly matching TRBD1 (5 bases). This clonotype was obtained from a man between 18 and 29 years old in good health. Some clones in this sample may be carry-over from other donors' samples. The CDR3 nucleotides are TGCAGCGTTCTGACAGCGGTCTATGGCTACACCTTC. It translates to CSVLTAVYGYTF.